The 2 T cell receptor beta chains given below trace back to one sample, sequenced in a study of identical twins. TCRdb analysed the 5' RACE reads with MiXCR anew, one entry per CDR3 protein. The data show approximately 220,000 distinct CDR3 sequences, roughly 7.5% seen once. Separately, the same data were catalogued under a study of yellow fever vaccine responses in identical twins.

Sequenced sample: memory (CD45RO+) T cells sorted from blood. Source of these receptors: a woman between 18 and 29 years old in good health.

This clonotype was found many times. The chain employs TRBV11-2 and TRBJ2-7, with 8 bases matching TRBD1. V lost 6 bases and J lost 2; bases outside the gene matches: 9. This CDR3 is 15 amino acids long. Germline CDR1 is SGHAT and CDR2 is FQNNGV. CDR3 DNA sequence: TGTGCCAGCAGACATCCGGGACAGGTCACCTACGAGCAGTACTTC. Encoded protein: CASRHPGQVTYEQYF.

The V gene is TRBV15, the J gene TRBJ2-1, with D uncertain. The length of the CDR3 is 15 residues. Germline V gives CDR1 LNHNV, CDR2 YYDKDF (reference sequence). The V end was cut by 0 bases, the J end by 8 bases, with 14 bases between. The CDR3 region has the DNA TGTGCCACCAGCAGAGATGGTATGTCGGGTCATGAGCAGTTCTTC. This gives the protein CATSRDGMSGHEQFF.